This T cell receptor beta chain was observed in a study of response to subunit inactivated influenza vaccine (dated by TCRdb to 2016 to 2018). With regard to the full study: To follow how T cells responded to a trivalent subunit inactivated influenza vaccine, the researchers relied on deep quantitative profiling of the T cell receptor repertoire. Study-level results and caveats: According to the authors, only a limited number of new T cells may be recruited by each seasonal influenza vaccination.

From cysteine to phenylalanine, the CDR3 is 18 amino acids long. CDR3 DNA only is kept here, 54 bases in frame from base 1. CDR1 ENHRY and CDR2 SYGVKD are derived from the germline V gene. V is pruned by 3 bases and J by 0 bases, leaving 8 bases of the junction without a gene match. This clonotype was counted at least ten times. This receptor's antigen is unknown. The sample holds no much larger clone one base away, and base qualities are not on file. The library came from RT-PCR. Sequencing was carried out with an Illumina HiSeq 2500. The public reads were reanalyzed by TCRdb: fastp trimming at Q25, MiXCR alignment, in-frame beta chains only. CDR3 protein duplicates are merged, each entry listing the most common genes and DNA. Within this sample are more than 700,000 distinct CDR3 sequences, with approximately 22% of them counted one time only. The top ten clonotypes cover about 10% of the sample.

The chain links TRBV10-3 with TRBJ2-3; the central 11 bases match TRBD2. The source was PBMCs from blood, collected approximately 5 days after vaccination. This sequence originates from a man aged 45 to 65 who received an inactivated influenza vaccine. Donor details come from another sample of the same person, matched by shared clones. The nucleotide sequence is TGTGCCATCAGTGATTCGGGACTAGCGGCATCTAGCACAGATACGCAGTATTTT. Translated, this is CAISDSGLAASSTDTQYF.